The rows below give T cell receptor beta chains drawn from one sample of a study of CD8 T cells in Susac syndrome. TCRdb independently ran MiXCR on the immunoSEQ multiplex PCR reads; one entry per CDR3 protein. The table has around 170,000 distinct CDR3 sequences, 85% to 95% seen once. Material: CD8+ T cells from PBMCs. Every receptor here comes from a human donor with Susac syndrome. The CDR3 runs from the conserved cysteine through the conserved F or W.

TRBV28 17 CASSFPSASGGTDTQYF
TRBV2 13 CASSEGENNEQFF
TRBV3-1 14 CASSQDGLSETQYF
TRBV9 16 CASSVRNSSGANVLTF
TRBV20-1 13 CSARPASENEQFF
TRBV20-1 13 CSARTGTYNEQFF
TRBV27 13 CASSLSGSYGYTF
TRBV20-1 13 CSAAVREGYEQYF
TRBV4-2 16 CASSQEGGGAYNEQFF
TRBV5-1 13 CASSLGRISEAFF
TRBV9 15 CASSYGGRIGQPQHF
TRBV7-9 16 CASSLGTGTAPDTQYF
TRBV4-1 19 CASSPYAVVTRGGSGELFF
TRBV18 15 CASSPLDRVGDEQFF
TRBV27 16 CASSFNFGTGGETQYF
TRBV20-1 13 CSARDPRGHEQYF
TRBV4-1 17 CASSQESAGLTRETQYF
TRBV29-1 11 CSVEDNNEQFF
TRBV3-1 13 CASSLERTDEAFF
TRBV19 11 CATGSYNEQFF
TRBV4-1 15 CASSQGDRSVTEAFF
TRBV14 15 CASSHGTGLSYEQYF
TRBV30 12 CAWSVGGWEQYF
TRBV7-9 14 CASSLGRGRDEQYF
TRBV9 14 CASSTGQSKNIQYF
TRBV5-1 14 CASSLPGASYEQYF
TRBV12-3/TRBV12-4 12 CASSLRGWEQYF
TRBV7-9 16 CASSSSVRPSTDTQYF
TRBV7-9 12 CAPTVLSGELFF
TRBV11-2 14 CASSLGLAMNEQFF
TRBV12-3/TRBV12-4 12 CASRPPGSEQFF
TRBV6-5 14 CASSQGTSNQPQHF
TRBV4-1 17 CASSFVNIGQGSTEAFF
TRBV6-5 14 CASSDRQGINEQYF
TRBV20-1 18 CSARDASAGTASTDTQYF
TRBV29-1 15 CSAGTSGGGTDTQYF
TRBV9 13 CASSVAPTDTQYF
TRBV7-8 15 CASRFGTGGTYEQYF
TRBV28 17 CASSQILGARSTDTQYF
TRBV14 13 CASSQLGSSEAFF